A single sample gave rise to the 21 T cell receptor beta chains below, sequenced in a study of T cell responses to AZD1222 COVID-19 vaccine (dated by TCRdb to 2020 to 2022). The time point label on this specimen signifies: about 28 days (+/-7) after the second vaccine dose. Libraries were prepared through the immunoSEQ multiplex PCR assay. Drawn from immuneACCESS, this table holds only the in-frame rearrangements with V and J called that TCRdb kept. Clones are partly lost; checked studies trace under half to an unresolved V gene and leave the rest unexplained. This sample comprises roughly 120,000 clones, about 86% of them detected only once. The ten largest clones take up around 17% of the sample. Sample: peripheral blood, taken 28 days after the second AZD1222 dose. The receptors shown here come from an adult who received the AZD1222 COVID-19 vaccine.

This chain connects TRBV7-7 to TRBJ2-5; no reliable D call. V lost 5 bases and J lost 2, with 12 bases in between. Germline V gene data show CDR1 as SSHAT and CDR2 as FNYEAQ (reference sequence). This CDR3 is built from 14 residues. DNA for the CDR3: TGTGCCAGCAGCCGCACCCCCGGGCAAGAGACCCAGTACTTC. The encoded protein is CASSRTPGQETQYF.

This sequence joins TRBV28 and TRBJ1-3; D uncertain. CDR3 length equals 12 residues. V was shortened by 7 bases and J by 4 bases, with 8 bases between the two germline ends. Germline CDR1 is MDHEN and CDR2 is SYDVKM. CDR3 DNA: TGTGCCAGCACGCGGATGGGAAACACCATATATTTT. It yields the protein CASTRMGNTIYF.

The chain links TRBV2 to TRBJ1-4; D is unresolved. Trimming took off 1 base at V and 0 bases at J, with 9 bases between the two ends. Germline CDR1 is SNHLY and CDR2 is FYNNEI. The CDR3 is 16 amino acids. This chain's CDR3 is CASSEEYLATNEKLFF. The CDR3 DNA follows: TGTGCCAGCAGTGAAGAATATCTGGCAACTAATGAAAAACTGTTTTTT.

This clone was detected only once. The chain has TRBV11-2 and TRBJ2-7; either TRBD1 or TRBD2 may fit D (7 bases each). This CDR3 has 15 amino acids. Germline V lookup: CDR1 SGHAT, CDR2 FQNNGV. V dropped 4 bases and J dropped 4 bases, with 17 bases sitting between them. The CDR3 loop is CASSWGGQIFYEQYF. The DNA of the CDR3 is TGTGCCAGCAGCTGGGGGGGACAGATTTTTTACGAGCAGTACTTC.

The chain carries TRBV5-1 and TRBJ1-5; D might be TRBD1 (5 bases). The CDR3 loop spans 14 amino acids. With 2 bases removed from V and 2 bases from J, the gap between germline ends came to 8 bases. From germline, CDR1 is SGHRS and CDR2 YFSETQ. The CDR3 nucleotides read TGCGCCAGCAGCTTTACGACAGGCAATCAGCCCCAGCATTTT. Its translation is CASSFTTGNQPQHF.

The chain carries TRBV6-6 and TRBJ1-2; tentatively, D is TRBD1 (5 bases). Between the trimmed V and J ends, which lost 6 bases and 8 bases, there was a span of 13 bases. Germline V lookup: CDR1 MNHNY, CDR2 SVGAGI (reference sequence). CDR3 length: 12 residues. CDR3 sequence: CASSGMRGGYTF. The CDR3 region has the DNA TGTGCCAGCAGCGGGATGCGGGGGGGCTACACCTTC.

This clone was seen only once. The gene calls are TRBV7-3 and TRBJ2-1; TRBD2 aligns across 7 bases. Germline lookup yields CDR1 SGHTA and CDR2 FQGTGA. V lost 4 bases and J lost 9; bases outside the gene matches: 9. This CDR3 region has 14 residues. The CDR3 DNA is TGTGCCAGCAGCTCCACTAGCGTTCAGGGTGAGCAGTTCTTC. This encodes CASSSTSVQGEQFF.

The rearrangement links TRBV6-1 to TRBJ1-6, with no clear D. The V and J ends lost 2 bases and 0 bases respectively, with 11 bases between them. The CDR3 contains 17 residues. Per germline, CDR1 MNHNS and CDR2 SASEGT. The CDR3 nucleotides read TGTGCCAGCAGTGAACGGGTCAGGAGCTCCTATAATTCACCCCTCCACTTT. Its translation is CASSERVRSSYNSPLHF.

This chain uses TRBV24-1 with TRBJ1-2, with unresolved D. The germline gives CDR1 KGHDR, CDR2 SFDVKD. The CDR3 length is 17 residues. The V and J ends lost 3 bases and 2 bases respectively, with 18 bases between them. Written as DNA, the CDR3 is TGTGCCACCAGTGATAGCGGCCCTGAGACCCTCAACTATGGCTACACCTTC. Amino acids: CATSDSGPETLNYGYTF.

The chain recombines TRBV4-2 with TRBJ1-3; D gene unclear. The CDR3 length is 16 residues. CDR1 and CDR2 (germline): LGHNA, YNFKEQ. V lost 2 bases, J lost 2 bases, and 13 bases lay in between. CDR3 DNA: TGTGCCAGCAGCCAACCACACCCAAAGGCTGGAAACACCATATATTTT. The encoded protein is CASSQPHPKAGNTIYF.

The V call is TRBV3-1 (or the pseudogene TRBV3-2), the J call TRBJ1-1; perhaps TRBD1 as D (5 bases). CDR3 size: 13 residues. With 4 bases removed from V and 2 bases from J, the gap between germline ends came to 8 bases. From germline, CDR1 is LGHDT and CDR2 YNNKEL (reference sequence). CDR3 in amino acids: CASSLGTNTEAFF. CDR3 nucleotide sequence: TGTGCCAGCAGCCTAGGGACCAACACTGAAGCTTTCTTT.

This chain connects TRBV6-5 to TRBJ2-7; D is possibly TRBD1 (6 bases). CDR3 size: 16 residues. Germline lookup yields CDR1 MNHEY and CDR2 SVGAGI. V gave up 0 bases and J gave up 3 bases, with 15 bases separating them. CDR3 in amino acids: CASSYSFRGTIYEQYF. For the CDR3, the DNA is TGTGCCAGCAGTTACTCGTTTAGAGGGACAATCTACGAGCAGTACTTC.

The rearrangement joins TRBV19 to TRBJ1-2, with 7 bases aligning to TRBD1. The CDR3 is made up of 15 amino acids. The V gene end was trimmed by 6 bases and the J gene end by 4 bases; junction bases not matched to a gene: 11. Germline V gene lookup returns CDR1 LNHDA and CDR2 SQIVND (reference sequence). CDR3 DNA: TGTGCCAGTAGCACAACAGGGGAGGGAGGCTATGGCTACACCTTC. This codes for CASSTTGEGGYGYTF.

J is TRBJ1-5 and V is TRBV5-3; 7 positions match TRBD1. TRBV5-3 is placed among ORFs of uncertain function. Trimming at V came to 4 bases and at J to 6 bases, leaving 7 bases not matched to a gene. The CDR3 extends over 14 amino acids. CDR3 bases: TGTGCCAGAAGCGCCCAGGGGGTAGGTCAGCCCCAGCATTTT. Amino acids: CARSAQGVGQPQHF.

This chain uses TRBV11-3 with TRBJ2-1; 9 nucleotides agree with TRBD2. Trimming removed 4 bases from V and 9 bases from J; junction bases left unmatched: 10. CDR1 is SGHNT and CDR2 is YENEEA in the germline V gene. The CDR3 spans 15 residues. CDR3 region: CASSSGLAQGGEQFF. The CDR3 DNA reads as TGTGCCAGCAGCTCGGGACTAGCTCAAGGGGGTGAGCAGTTCTTC.

The chain links TRBV19 to TRBJ1-3; D is unclear. The germline gives CDR1 LNHDA, CDR2 SQIVND (reference sequence). Trimming took 6 bases from V and 0 from J, leaving 9 bases between them. The length of the CDR3 is 14 residues. CDR3 residues: CASSGLLSGNTIYF. As DNA, the CDR3 is TGTGCCAGTAGCGGGCTGCTCTCTGGAAACACCATATATTTT.

The rearrangement uses TRBV19 and TRBJ1-2; 9 bases are a match to TRBD1. With V trimmed by 5 bases and J by 7 bases, 11 bases remained unmatched. In germline, CDR1 is LNHDA, CDR2 SQIVND (reference sequence). The CDR3 runs 15 residues. The CDR3 DNA reads as TGTGCCAGTAGTGTTGACAGGGGGGTTTCTCGTGGCTACACCTTC. Its translation is CASSVDRGVSRGYTF.

The chain has TRBV10-3 and TRBJ2-1; D is unresolved. This CDR3 region has 14 residues. Germline loops: CDR1 ENHRY, CDR2 SYGVKD. Trimming shortened V by 4 bases and J by 6 bases, and 13 bases separated the two germline ends. The CDR3, as DNA: TGTGCCATCAGTGGGAGCGATGTGTCCAATGAGCAGTTCTTC. The encoded protein is CAISGSDVSNEQFF.

The chain recombines TRBV5-1 with TRBJ2-2; 9 bases match TRBD1. The CDR3 runs 15 residues. With V trimmed by 2 bases and J by 5 bases, 4 bases remained unmatched. The germline gives CDR1 SGHRS, CDR2 YFSETQ. CDR3 sequence (DNA): TGCGCCAGCAGCTTCGGGACAGGGAGTACCGGGGAGCTGTTTTTT. Its translation: CASSFGTGSTGELFF.

The chain combines TRBV27 with TRBJ2-1, with 11 bases fitting TRBD2. V shed 6 bases, J shed 0 bases, and the junction held 10 bases outside the gene matches. The CDR3 length is 18 residues. Germline V gives CDR1 MNHEY, CDR2 SMNVEV (reference sequence). CDR3 amino acids: CASRRRLAGLSSYNEQFF. DNA for the CDR3: TGTGCCAGCAGAAGGCGACTAGCGGGGTTAAGCTCCTACAATGAGCAGTTCTTC.

The chain employs TRBV4-1 and TRBJ1-1, with 11 bases fitting TRBD1. Losses at the gene ends were 3 bases for V and 1 base for J; bases not matched to a gene: 7. CDR1 is MGHRA, CDR2 YSYEKL, per germline. This CDR3 is built from 17 residues. The CDR3 bases are TGCGCCAGCAGCCAGGTGGACAGGGGGCTCCCGAACACTGAAGCTTTCTTT. Its translation: CASSQVDRGLPNTEAFF.